This TCR beta chain derives from a study of CD8 T cells in Susac syndrome. The CDR3 runs to 15 residues. CDR1 and CDR2 from the germline V gene are MNHEY and SMNVEV (reference sequence). V gave up 2 bases and J gave up 1 base, with 11 bases separating them. The RNA, roughly 0.5 to 1 ug, was put through reverse transcription using random hexamers. TCRdb reanalysed the immunoSEQ multiplex PCR reads using MiXCR and keeps one entry per CDR3 protein. Counted here are approximately 160,000 distinct CDR3 sequences, roughly 94% occurring once; the ten biggest clones make up roughly 0.1%. The sample consisted of CD4+ T cells from PBMCs. The TCR comes from a human donor with multiple sclerosis. This chain uses TRBV27 with TRBJ1-1, with D unclear. CDR3 sequence reads: CASSLKFIRNTEAFF. Written as DNA, the CDR3 is TGTGCCAGCAGTTTAAAATTTATTAGGAACACTGAAGCTTTCTTT.